A selection of T cell receptor beta chains follows, all from one sample in a study of T cell responses to AZD1222 COVID-19 vaccine. Assay: immunoSEQ multiplex PCR; the TCRdb copy retains only in-frame clones and omits some. The sample lists 65,000 to 85,000 clones; 88% were seen once. Sequenced here: peripheral blood, sampled 28 days after the second dose of the MenACWY control vaccine. These receptors all stem from an adult who received the MenACWY meningococcal vaccine as a control. Both conserved end residues are part of each CDR3. A D gene is named only where the DNA matches it firmly. A clone size is listed for some rows: how often the clone was seen (once, few, many), or a class if it is expanded.

CDR3nt	CDR3aa	j_gene	v_gene	abundance	d_gene
TGTGCCAGCAGTTCGGACCGTAACTACGAGCAGTACTTC	CASSSDRNYEQYF	TRBJ2-7	TRBV2	NA	NA
TGCAGCGCCCGGGGGGGGGCATTCAGTACCACTGAAGCTTTCTTT	CSARGGAFSTTEAFF	TRBJ1-1	TRBV29-1	NA	NA
TGTGCCAGCAGCACCGAGACTAGCGGGGGGACAGATACGCAGTATTTT	CASSTETSGGTDTQYF	TRBJ2-3	TRBV7-9	once	TRBD2
TGTGCCAGCAGACAGGATCAAAATTCACCCCTCCACTTT	CASRQDQNSPLHF	TRBJ1-6	TRBV2	NA	NA
TGTGCCAGCAGTGAAGGAAGGGGGTTATCCCACGAGCAGTACTTC	CASSEGRGLSHEQYF	TRBJ2-7	TRBV6-1	NA	NA
TGTGCCAGCAGCTTGGTCGGTTACAATGAGCAGTTCTTC	CASSLVGYNEQFF	TRBJ2-1	TRBV5-8	NA	NA
TGTGCCAGCAGCGTAATAACGGGGGGGTACAATGAGCAGTTCTTC	CASSVITGGYNEQFF	TRBJ2-1	TRBV9	NA	TRBD2
TGCGCCAGCGGGGGGGCAGACGAGCAGTACTTC	CASGGADEQYF	TRBJ2-7	TRBV5-1	NA	NA
TGTGCCTGGAGTAAATTAAGGAACACTGAAGCTTTCTTT	CAWSKLRNTEAFF	TRBJ1-1	TRBV30	NA	NA
TGTGCCAGCAGTTTATCCAAAAGGGGCGGAAACACCATATATTTT	CASSLSKRGGNTIYF	TRBJ1-3	TRBV28	NA	NA
TGTGCCAGCAGCGAAGGGACCTATCAGCCCCAGCATTTT	CASSEGTYQPQHF	TRBJ1-5	TRBV6-4	NA	NA
TGTGCCAGCAGCGCAGGGGGTCAGATCTATGGCTACACCTTC	CASSAGGQIYGYTF	TRBJ1-2	TRBV7-6	NA	TRBD1
TGCGCCAGCAGCGAGGGTGGGGGTGGCTATCAGCCCCAGCATTTT	CASSEGGGGYQPQHF	TRBJ1-5	TRBV5-1	NA	NA
TGTGCCAGCAGCTTCCGAGGTGGCTTCTCCCCAGATACGCAGTATTTT	CASSFRGGFSPDTQYF	TRBJ2-3	TRBV7-2	NA	NA
TGCGCCAGCAGCCAAGAGCTTAACGCAGGGTGGGATCAGCCCCAGCATTTT	CASSQELNAGWDQPQHF	TRBJ1-5	TRBV4-3	few	NA
TGTGCCAGCAGCAGGGGGACAGGGCCTAACTATGGCTACACCTTC	CASSRGTGPNYGYTF	TRBJ1-2	TRBV28	NA	TRBD1
TGTGCCAGCAGTCACCGGGGGGGCAGGGCCTACGAGCAGTACTTC	CASSHRGGRAYEQYF	TRBJ2-7	TRBV28	NA	TRBD2
TGCGCCAGCAGCTTGATAACAGGATCGTACACCGGGGAGCTGTTTTTT	CASSLITGSYTGELFF	TRBJ2-2	TRBV5-1	NA	NA
TGCGCCAGCAGCCAAGACCTAAGGGCAGCCTCTGGAAACACCATATATTTT	CASSQDLRAASGNTIYF	TRBJ1-3	TRBV4-3	once	NA
TGTGCCTGGAGTACCGGGGATGGCTACACCTTC	CAWSTGDGYTF	TRBJ1-2	TRBV30	NA	NA
TGTGCCAGCAGTCCCCGGACTTACGAGCAGTACTTC	CASSPRTYEQYF	TRBJ2-7	TRBV6-2/TRBV6-3	NA	NA
TGTGCCAGCAGTTCATACTCGGGACTAGCGGGGGGCAATGAGCAGTTCTTC	CASSSYSGLAGGNEQFF	TRBJ2-1	TRBV6-2/TRBV6-3	NA	TRBD2
TGCGCCAGCAGTGAGTCCGGGACTCAAAACACTGAAGCTTTCTTT	CASSESGTQNTEAFF	TRBJ1-1	TRBV10-2	NA	NA
TGTGCCAGCAGTCGCCGGGACAGGCACACTGAAGCTTTCTTT	CASSRRDRHTEAFF	TRBJ1-1	TRBV27	NA	TRBD1
TGTGCCAGCAGCGTGGGGGGACAGGGGGCCTACGAGCAGTACTTC	CASSVGGQGAYEQYF	TRBJ2-7	TRBV9	NA	TRBD1
TGTGCCAGCAGTGTCTTTTCCAGGGGAGGTGGGAATCAGCCCCAGCATTTT	CASSVFSRGGGNQPQHF	TRBJ1-5	TRBV6-1	NA	NA
TGTGCCACCGGAAGCGCGGGGCAGGGATTCACAGATACGCAGTATTTT	CATGSAGQGFTDTQYF	TRBJ2-3	TRBV24-1	NA	NA
TGTGCCAGCAGCCATAGCGGGGATCGGGAGCAGTTCTTC	CASSHSGDREQFF	TRBJ2-1	TRBV4-2	NA	TRBD2
TGTGCCACGGCCCCAGGGTCACACTATGGCTACACCTTC	CATAPGSHYGYTF	TRBJ1-2	TRBV24-1	NA	NA
TGTGCCAGCAGCGCAGGGTCTGAGCAGTTCTTC	CASSAGSEQFF	TRBJ2-1	TRBV25-1	NA	NA
TGCGCCAGCAGCAGATCCGGGACAGGAAATAATTCACCCCTCCACTTT	CASSRSGTGNNSPLHF	TRBJ1-6	TRBV4-3	NA	TRBD1
TGTGCCAGCAGTGAAGTCGCGGGAAACACCATATATTTT	CASSEVAGNTIYF	TRBJ1-3	TRBV6-4	few	NA
TGTGCCAGCAGCGCCCCAGGTGATGAAAAACTGTTTTTT	CASSAPGDEKLFF	TRBJ1-4	TRBV9	NA	NA
TGTGCCAGCAGTTACCGTCAGGGACTAGCGATCACCCAGTACTTC	CASSYRQGLAITQYF	TRBJ2-5	TRBV6-2/TRBV6-3	NA	TRBD2
TGTGCCAGCACCGGGGGGTCAACTAATGAAAAACTGTTTTTT	CASTGGSTNEKLFF	TRBJ1-4	TRBV2	NA	NA
TGCGCCAGCAGCCCGGGACAGGAGGTGGAGACCCAGTACTTC	CASSPGQEVETQYF	TRBJ2-5	TRBV5-1	NA	TRBD1
TGTGCCAGCAGCCGGACAGGGACGACAGATACGCAGTATTTT	CASSRTGTTDTQYF	TRBJ2-3	TRBV3-1/TRBV3-2	NA	TRBD1